The next 27 T cell receptor beta chains were all read from a single sample in a study of sequential checkpoint blockade in melanoma (dated by TCRdb to the late 2010s). Preparation of the library involved the immunoSEQ multiplex PCR assay. The table comes from immuneACCESS by way of TCRdb, which keeps in-frame sequences with V and J called. Part of the clones is missing from these tables; in studies checked, under half for an unresolved V gene and the rest for unknown reasons. The sample table holds more than 10,000 clones, of which 60% to 70% were seen once. 20% to 25% of the sample belongs to the ten largest clones. Taken with the paper, the label for treatment or condition translates to: randomized to nivolumab then ipilimumab (arm A) or the reverse (arm B). The material sequenced was CD8+ T cells sorted from blood (inferred from file names), taken from a patient given nivolumab and ipilimumab in sequence. Every receptor here comes from a human donor with melanoma.

This clone was detected once. The chain has TRBV2 and TRBJ2-2; 9 bases agree with TRBD2. CDR1 SNHLY and CDR2 FYNNEI come from the germline V gene. With 10 bases clipped from V and 0 bases from J, the junction kept 3 bases outside the gene matches. There are 14 residues in the CDR3. The CDR3 loop reads CAISGGPNTGELFF. CDR3 bases: TGTGCCATCAGCGGGGGGCCGAACACCGGGGAGCTGTTTTTT.

The CDR3 sequence is CASNLMPGHNNEQFF. In nucleotides, the CDR3 is TGTGCCAGCAATCTGATGCCGGGACATAACAATGAGCAGTTCTTC. This chain connects TRBV6-1 to TRBJ2-1; D might be TRBD1 (6 bases). The CDR3 consists of 15 residues. The V and J ends lost 7 bases and 5 bases respectively, with 18 bases between them. Germline CDR1 reads MNHNS; CDR2 reads SASEGT.

This sequence joins TRBV5-4 and TRBJ2-1; TRBD1 aligns across 7 bases. This CDR3 is built from 12 residues. CDR1 and CDR2 (germline): SGHNT, YYREEE (reference sequence). With 7 bases clipped from V and 4 bases from J, the junction kept 2 bases outside the gene matches. The CDR3 is CASQGDYNEQFF. The CDR3 DNA reads TGTGCCAGCCAGGGGGATTACAATGAGCAGTTCTTC.

The rearrangement joins TRBV19 to TRBJ2-5, with 8 bases that match TRBD1. The DNA end lines up better with TRBJ2-7; the J call may be wrong. Germline-derived CDR1 and CDR2 are LNHDA and SQIVND (reference sequence). There are 13 residues in the CDR3. CDR3 coding DNA: TGTGCCAGTACGGACAGGGTTTCCTACGAGCAGTACTTC. Its protein is CASTDRVSYEQYF.

The genes are TRBV28 and TRBJ2-5, with TRBD2 as a possible D gene (6 bases). Per the germline V gene, CDR1 is MDHEN and CDR2 is SYDVKM. The CDR3 runs 11 residues. Trimming took 2 bases from V and 10 from J, leaving 8 bases between them. This chain's CDR3 is CASSLGRNQYF. CDR3 in DNA: TGTGCCAGCAGTTTAGGGAGGAACCAGTACTTC.

The chain recombines TRBV7-9 with TRBJ2-7; 8 nucleotides agree with TRBD2. CDR1 and CDR2 (germline): SEHNR, FQNEAQ (reference sequence). The V and J ends lost 5 bases and 0 bases, in that order; junction bases with no gene match: 6. The CDR3 contains 15 residues. The CDR3 region is CASSASGGSSYEQYF. CDR3 nucleotide sequence: TGTGCCAGCAGCGCAAGCGGGGGAAGCTCCTACGAGCAGTACTTC.

The DNA for the CDR3 is TGTGCCAGCAGTTACTCCCGGACAGCGAACACCGGGGAGCTGTTTTTT. The encoded protein is CASSYSRTANTGELFF. The chain has TRBV6-5 and TRBJ2-2; D may be TRBD1 (6 bases). CDR3 length equals 16 residues. Germline V gene data show CDR1 as MNHEY and CDR2 as SVGAGI. Between the trimmed V and J ends, which lost 0 bases and 0 bases, there was a span of 8 bases.

This clone is categorized as medium-sized. The chain combines TRBV7-9 with TRBJ1-4; 9 bases map to TRBD1. The V and J ends lost 6 bases and 8 bases, in that order; junction bases with no gene match: 7. The CDR3 consists of 14 residues. Germline V CDR1 and CDR2: SEHNR, FQNEAQ (reference sequence). Here the CDR3 DNA reads TGTGCCAGCAGTGGGACAGGGTATATGGAAAAACTGTTTTTT. The encoded protein is CASSGTGYMEKLFF. The whole variable domain, filled in from reference TRBV7-9 and TRBJ1-4, reads DTGVSQNPRHKITKRGQNVTFRCDPISEHNRLYWYRQTLGQGPEFLTYFQNEAQLEKSRLLSDRFSAERPKGSFSTLEIQRTEQGDSAMYLCASSGTGYMEKLFFGSGTQLSVL.

The rearrangement links TRBV10-1 to TRBJ2-7; 12 bases are shared with TRBD1. Germline V gene data show CDR1 as WNHNN and CDR2 as SYGVQD (reference sequence). Germline trimming cut 7 bases from V and 1 base from J; bases unmatched to any gene: 11. This CDR3 is built from 17 residues. CDR3 amino acids: CASTVGTGGANSYEQYF. DNA of the CDR3: TGCGCCAGCACCGTTGGGACAGGGGGCGCGAATTCCTACGAGCAGTACTTC.

This clone was seen only a few times. The chain uses TRBV6-5 and TRBJ1-2; TRBD1 matches 7 bases. Looked up from germline, CDR1 is MNHEY and CDR2 is SVGAGI. J was trimmed by 5 bases and V by 3 bases; bases with no gene match: 9. The CDR3 runs 15 residues. Here the CDR3 reads CASSYIQGGRYGYTF. The CDR3 nucleotides read TGTGCCAGCAGTTATATTCAGGGGGGTCGGTATGGCTACACCTTC.

The chain combines TRBV5-5 with TRBJ2-5, with 7 bases identical to TRBD2. This CDR3 is 17 amino acids long. From germline, CDR1 is SGHKS and CDR2 YYEKEE (reference sequence). The V gene end was trimmed by 1 base and the J gene end by 4 bases; junction bases not matched to a gene: 13. The CDR3 loop reads CASSLSQGGFTGETQYF. Written as DNA, the CDR3 is TGTGCCAGCAGCTTGAGCCAGGGAGGGTTTACCGGAGAGACCCAGTACTTC.

The rearrangement joins TRBV18 to TRBJ1-2; weak D call: TRBD1 (6 bases). The CDR3 totals 14 residues. V was cut by 5 bases and J by 5 bases, with 15 bases left in between. The germline gives CDR1 KGHSH, CDR2 LQKENI. Here the CDR3 DNA reads TGTGCCAGCTCAACCGGACAGCTTCGGTATGGCTACACCTTC. Translating gives CASSTGQLRYGYTF.

This clone was counted between two and nine times. CDR3 nucleotide sequence: TGTGCCATCTTAGCGAAGTCGTACAATGAGCAGTTCTTC. Translating it yields CAILAKSYNEQFF. The chain couples TRBV2 to TRBJ2-1, with a tentative D call TRBD2 (5 bases). This CDR3 comprises 13 residues. Trimming took 10 bases from V and 4 from J, leaving 14 bases between them. Germline V gene sequence: CDR1 SNHLY, CDR2 FYNNEI.

The chain carries TRBV7-8 and TRBJ2-1; 12 nucleotides line up with TRBD2. V shed 1 base, J shed 8 bases, and the junction held 3 bases outside the gene matches. Germline V gene data show CDR1 as SGHVS and CDR2 as FQNEAQ. The CDR3 extends over 15 amino acids. The CDR3 loop is CASSLETSGSDEQFF. CDR3 DNA sequence: TGTGCCAGCAGCTTAGAGACTAGCGGGAGTGATGAGCAGTTCTTC.

This rearrangement joins TRBV9 to TRBJ2-2; 12 bases are shared with TRBD2. Trimming took 3 bases from V and 5 from J; bases not matched to a gene: 8. Germline V CDR1 and CDR2: SGDLS, YYNGEE. The CDR3 runs to 17 residues. This CDR3 is CASSGLTSGSDTGELFF. As DNA, the CDR3 is TGTGCCAGCAGCGGCCTGACTAGCGGGAGTGATACCGGGGAGCTGTTTTTT.

This clone was counted a single time. The chain joins TRBV6-4 to TRBJ1-4; a possible D gene is TRBD1 (5 bases). Looked up from germline, CDR1 is MRHNA and CDR2 is SNTAGT. The CDR3 extends over 16 amino acids. The V end lost 6 bases, the J end lost 0 bases, and 14 bases lay between the germline ends. Here the CDR3 reads CASRPVDRATNEKLFF. For the CDR3, the DNA is TGTGCCAGCAGGCCTGTCGACAGAGCAACTAATGAAAAACTGTTTTTT.

Only a few counts were recorded for this clone. With a much larger clone just one base away, this may be a read error. Other DNA sequences in this specimen translate into the identical CDR3. V usage is TRBV30 and J usage is TRBJ2-7, with 8 positions matching TRBD1. CDR1 is GTSNPN, CDR2 SVGIG, per germline (reference sequence). Unmatched junction bases numbered 17, after V lost 0 bases and J lost 10 bases. The length of the CDR3 is 16 residues. The chain's CDR3 is CAWSVPYYRGVPGQYF. CDR3 in DNA: TGTGCCTGGAGTGTACCGTACTACAGGGGGGTTCCGGGTCAGTACTTC.

By its share, this clone is medium-sized. The chain couples TRBV4-3 to TRBJ1-5; the D gene is possibly TRBD1 (5 bases). Trimming stripped 1 base from V and 5 bases from J, with 9 bases between. The CDR3 is 14 amino acids. The germline gives CDR1 LGHNA, CDR2 YSLEER. As DNA, the CDR3 is TGCGCCAGCAGCCAAGGGTGGGGGGATCAGCCCCAGCATTTT. This codes for CASSQGWGDQPQHF.

V usage is TRBV4-1 and J usage is TRBJ1-1; 9 bases match TRBD1. CDR1 and CDR2 (germline): MGHRA, YSYEKL. The CDR3 covers 16 residues. The J segment lost 3 bases and the V segment lost 4 bases, leaving 9 bases of the junction unmatched. CDR3: CASSPHFRDRDTEAFF. CDR3 nucleotides: TGCGCCAGCAGCCCACATTTCCGGGACAGGGACACTGAAGCTTTCTTT.

The V call is TRBV5-5, the J call TRBJ1-1; 7 nucleotides align to TRBD1. Germline lookup yields CDR1 SGHKS and CDR2 YYEKEE (reference sequence). J was trimmed by 3 bases and V by 3 bases; bases with no gene match: 2. This CDR3 has 13 residues. The DNA of the CDR3 is TGTGCCAGCAGCTCCGGACAGGACACTGAAGCTTTCTTT. Translated: CASSSGQDTEAFF.

As for this clone: An end of the junction does not agree with germline; a read error may underlie this. V gene TRBV7-7 combines with J gene TRBJ2-2; D gene uncertain. Germline CDR1 is SSHAT and CDR2 is FNYEAQ (reference sequence). This CDR3 region has 13 residues. This CDR3 is CASSLGETGELFF. The CDR3 bases are TGTGCTAGCAGCTTAGGAGAAACCGGGGAGCTGTTTTTT.

The CDR3 loop is CASSYSDGVDEQFF. The CDR3 bases are TGTGCCAGCAGTTACTCGGACGGGGTGGATGAGCAGTTCTTC. The V and J genes are TRBV6-6 and TRBJ2-1; weak D call: TRBD2 (5 bases). This CDR3 is built from 14 residues. V lost 0 bases, J lost 8 bases, and 11 bases lay in between. Per germline, CDR1 MNHNY and CDR2 SVGAGI (reference sequence).

The chain recombines TRBV5-4 with TRBJ2-1, with D possibly matching TRBD1 (8 bases). V gave up 3 bases and J gave up 4 bases, with 14 bases separating them. This CDR3 contains 15 residues. Germline V lookup: CDR1 SGHNT, CDR2 YYREEE (reference sequence). The CDR3 coding sequence is TGTGCCAGCAGCTCAGGACAGGGAGGGTACAATGAGCAGTTCTTC. This sequence encodes CASSSGQGGYNEQFF. Full variable domain (missing parts from reference TRBV5-4 and TRBJ2-1): ETGVTQSPTHLIKTRGQQVTLRCSSQSGHNTVSWYQQALGQGPQFIFQYYREEENGRGNFPPRFSGLQFPNYSSELNVNALELDDSALYLCASSSGQGGYNEQFFGPGTRLTVL.

V is TRBV28 and J is TRBJ1-5, with 8 bases aligning to TRBD1. The junction had 5 bases not matched to a gene; V was cut back by 3 bases and J by 4 bases. This CDR3 has 15 residues. Looked up from germline, CDR1 is MDHEN and CDR2 is SYDVKM. This chain's CDR3 is CASSFQGARNQPQHF. DNA of the CDR3: TGTGCCAGCAGTTTCCAGGGGGCAAGGAATCAGCCCCAGCATTTT. The full variable domain, its missing parts supplied by reference TRBV28 and TRBJ1-5, is DVKVTQSSRYLVKRTGEKVFLECVQDMDHENMFWYRQDPGLGLRLIYFSYDVKMKEKGDIPEGYSVSREKKERFSLILESASTNQTSMYLCASSFQGARNQPQHFGDGTRLSIL.

As for this clone: Other DNA sequences in this sample translate to the same CDR3. The chain has TRBV19 and TRBJ2-1; 7 bases fit TRBD2. J was trimmed by 3 bases and V by 3 bases; bases with no gene match: 5. CDR1 LNHDA and CDR2 SQIVND come from the germline V gene (reference sequence). The CDR3 sequence is 15 residues long. The CDR3 sequence is CASSIGLADYNEQFF. The CDR3 DNA reads as TGTGCCAGTAGTATTGGTCTAGCGGACTACAATGAGCAGTTCTTC.

By proportion, this clone is medium-sized. V gene TRBV7-2 combines with J gene TRBJ2-7; possibly TRBD2 for D (6 bases). V dropped 3 bases and J dropped 2 bases, with 11 bases sitting between them. The CDR3 spans 14 residues. CDR1 and CDR2 (germline): SGHTA, FQGNSA. This CDR3 is CASSFPGLTYEQYF. The DNA for the CDR3 is TGTGCCAGCAGCTTCCCGGGACTCACCTACGAGCAGTACTTC. Drawing the rest from reference TRBV7-2 and TRBJ2-7, the complete variable domain is GAGVSQSPSNKVTEKGKDVELRCDPISGHTALYWYRQSLGQGLEFLIYFQGNSAPDKSGLPSDRFSAERTGGSVSTLTIQRTQQEDSAVYLCASSFPGLTYEQYFGPGTRLTVT.

This chain links TRBV6-5 with TRBJ2-7, with D perhaps TRBD1 (5 bases). Per the germline V gene, CDR1 is MNHEY and CDR2 is SVGAGI. The CDR3 totals 13 residues. Trimming pared 2 bases from V and 7 bases from J, leaving 12 bases between. The CDR3 DNA is TGTGCCAGCAGTTACGCAGGGCACACGGAGCAGTACTTC. Translated, it gives CASSYAGHTEQYF.